A single sample is the source of the 28 T cell receptor beta chains below, sequenced in a study of shared T cell receptors in the human thymus (dated by TCRdb to the early 2020s). Libraries were prepared through the immunoSEQ multiplex PCR assay. TCRdb holds this immuneACCESS table with in-frame rearrangements only. Some clones are missing; in checked studies, unresolved V genes explain under half, and the rest has no known cause. The sample includes 600,000 to 900,000 clones, with 80% to 90% observed a single time. Clones ranked in the top ten supply over 0.008% of the sample. These same data were also listed under a study on human thymus T cells.

Sequences were obtained from thymocytes. Source of these receptors: a girl under three years old with a congenital heart defect. Donor details come from another sample of the same person, matched by shared clones.

The V gene is TRBV28, the J gene TRBJ1-1, with TRBD1 identical over 9 bases. The CDR3 is 21 residues long. Losses at the gene ends were 6 bases for V and 0 bases for J; bases not matched to a gene: 23. Germline V gene sequence: CDR1 MDHEN, CDR2 SYDVKM. CDR3: CASSPSVSTPGQGAMNTEAFF. CDR3 nucleotides: TGTGCCAGCAGCCCCTCAGTTTCTACTCCGGGACAGGGAGCCATGAACACTGAAGCTTTCTTT. The whole variable domain, filled in from reference TRBV28 and TRBJ1-1, reads DVKVTQSSRYLVKRTGEKVFLECVQDMDHENMFWYRQDPGLGLRLIYFSYDVKMKEKGDIPEGYSVSREKKERFSLILESASTNQTSMYLCASSPSVSTPGQGAMNTEAFFGQGTRLTVV.

V and J are TRBV27 and TRBJ2-5; TRBD1 might be the D (6 bases). The V end was cut by 0 bases, the J end by 7 bases, with 12 bases between. The CDR3 has 14 amino acids. Germline V gives CDR1 MNHEY, CDR2 SMNVEV (reference sequence). CDR3 in DNA: TGTGCCAGCAGTTTATCGGCAGGGGCGGGGACCCAGTACTTC. Translation gives CASSLSAGAGTQYF.

The genes are TRBV7-9 and TRBJ2-2; 9 bases agree with TRBD1. CDR1 is SEHNR and CDR2 is FQNEAQ in the germline V gene (reference sequence). This CDR3 spans 18 amino acids. J gave up 0 bases and V 1 base, and 6 bases lay outside the gene matches. This CDR3 reads CASSLDHRGRANTGELFF. The CDR3 coding sequence is TGTGCCAGCAGCTTAGACCACAGGGGGCGGGCGAACACCGGGGAGCTGTTTTTT. The full variable domain, completed using reference TRBV7-9 and TRBJ2-2, is DTGVSQNPRHKITKRGQNVTFRCDPISEHNRLYWYRQTLGQGPEFLTYFQNEAQLEKSRLLSDRFSAERPKGSFSTLEIQRTEQGDSAMYLCASSLDHRGRANTGELFFGEGSRLTVL.

This clone is a singleton in its sample. The chain couples TRBV18 to TRBJ2-1; 11 bases are shared with TRBD2. From germline, CDR1 is KGHSH and CDR2 LQKENI. Germline trimming cut 5 bases from V and 6 bases from J; bases unmatched to any gene: 6. The CDR3 loop spans 15 amino acids. The CDR3 bases are TGTGCCAGCTCAAGATCCGGGACTAGCGGCAATGAGCAGTTCTTC. It yields the protein CASSRSGTSGNEQFF.

The chain joins TRBV7-2 to TRBJ2-3; 9 bases agree with TRBD2. With 1 base clipped from V and 3 bases from J, the junction kept 8 bases outside the gene matches. The germline gives CDR1 SGHTA, CDR2 FQGNSA. The length of the CDR3 is 17 residues. The CDR3 loop is CASSLEGGGAATDTQYF. The CDR3 DNA follows: TGTGCCAGCAGCTTAGAAGGCGGGGGGGCGGCAACAGATACGCAGTATTTT.

The V and J genes are TRBV6-5 and TRBJ2-7, with unresolved D. The CDR3 runs to 13 residues. Germline CDR1 and CDR2: MNHEY and SVGAGI. Trimming took 2 bases from V and 5 from J, leaving 10 bases between them. CDR3 in DNA: TGTGCCAGCAGTTACCGGGTGATCGACGAGCAGTACTTC. Encoded protein: CASSYRVIDEQYF.

The rearrangement joins TRBV4-1 to TRBJ1-5; D possibly corresponds to TRBD1 (6 bases). The V gene lost 1 base and the J gene lost 0 bases, with 19 bases spanning the gap. The V gene's germline CDR1 is MGHRA and CDR2 YSYEKL. The length of the CDR3 is 19 residues. The CDR3 DNA is TGCGCCAGCAGCCAAGGGTCCACAGGGAAAGCCCATAGCAATCAGCCCCAGCATTTT. Translation: CASSQGSTGKAHSNQPQHF.

The rearrangement uses TRBV15 and TRBJ1-1; TRBD1 matches 8 bases. Germline CDR1 reads LNHNV; CDR2 reads YYDKDF (reference sequence). This CDR3 comprises 14 residues. The V gene end was trimmed by 3 bases and the J gene end by 10 bases; junction bases not matched to a gene: 10. This chain's CDR3 is CATSSFGTGLGAFF. The CDR3 nucleotides are TGTGCCACCAGCAGTTTTGGGACAGGACTTGGAGCTTTCTTT.

The chain joins TRBV10-2 to TRBJ1-3, with no clear D. Trimming removed 3 bases from V and 4 bases from J, with 4 bases in between. Germline values: CDR1 WSHSY, CDR2 SAAADI. This CDR3 region has 12 residues. The CDR3 coding sequence is TGCGCCAGCAGTGAACTCGGAAACACCATATATTTT. Protein: CASSELGNTIYF.

V usage is TRBV7-2 and J usage is TRBJ2-2, with 9 bases identical to TRBD2. Trimming removed 1 base from V and 7 bases from J; junction bases left unmatched: 7. The CDR3 covers 16 residues. Germline V lookup: CDR1 SGHTA, CDR2 FQGNSA. CDR3 sequence: CASSLGAGGRIGELFF. DNA for the CDR3: TGTGCCAGCAGCTTAGGAGCGGGGGGCCGGATCGGGGAGCTGTTTTTT.

This rearrangement joins TRBV6-5 to TRBJ1-2, with D perhaps matching TRBD1 (6 bases). Trimming shortened V by 10 bases and J by 2 bases, and 14 bases separated the two germline ends. There are 13 residues in the CDR3. Germline lookup yields CDR1 MNHEY and CDR2 SVGAGI. DNA for the CDR3: TGTGCCATCAGCTTGGGGGCCAACTATGGCTACACCTTC. This translates into CAISLGANYGYTF.

This chain uses TRBV6-1 with TRBJ1-2, with 10 positions matching TRBD1. The germline V gene has CDR1 MNHNS and CDR2 SASEGT. This CDR3 has 15 residues. V lost 3 bases, J lost 5 bases, and 6 bases stayed unmatched. The CDR3 nucleotides are TGTGCCAGCAGTGATCCGGGACAGGGGTTTTATGGCTACACCTTC. Translation gives CASSDPGQGFYGYTF.

This clone was seen a handful of times. The chain couples TRBV27 to TRBJ1-1; the D gene is possibly TRBD1 (6 bases). The CDR3 extends over 15 amino acids. Germline V CDR1 and CDR2: MNHEY, SMNVEV (reference sequence). V was cut by 4 bases and J by 5 bases, with 17 bases left in between. This CDR3 is CASSSKTGATTEAFF. The DNA of the CDR3 is TGTGCCAGCAGTTCGAAGACAGGAGCCACGACTGAAGCTTTCTTT.

The chain is built from TRBV7-2 and TRBJ1-5; 8 positions match TRBD1. Germline-derived CDR1 and CDR2 are SGHTA and FQGNSA. Unmatched junction bases numbered 5, after V lost 5 bases and J lost 5 bases. The CDR3 totals 14 residues. In DNA form, the CDR3 reads TGTGCCAGCAGCCATACAGGGGGGGATCAGCCCCAGCATTTT. Translated, it gives CASSHTGGDQPQHF.

The chain is built from TRBV4-1 and TRBJ1-5; no definite D call. Germline lookup yields CDR1 MGHRA and CDR2 YSYEKL. V lost 1 base, J lost 8 bases, and 9 bases lay in between. The CDR3 is 13 residues long. The CDR3 sequence is CASSQVGSEPQHF. CDR3 sequence (DNA): TGCGCCAGCAGCCAAGTAGGGAGCGAGCCCCAGCATTTT.

Concerning this clone itself: Different DNA sequences within this sample yield the same CDR3. The rearrangement joins TRBV27 to TRBJ1-2, with 9 bases matching TRBD1. Looked up from germline, CDR1 is MNHEY and CDR2 is SMNVEV (reference sequence). CDR3 length: 14 amino acids. With V trimmed by 5 bases and J by 2 bases, 3 bases remained unmatched. The CDR3 protein is CASSPDRGNYGYTF. For the CDR3, the DNA is TGTGCCAGCAGTCCGGACAGGGGAAACTATGGCTACACCTTC.

A word on this clone: Sequence at one end of the junction differs from germline and may be a read error. This specimen includes other DNA sequences encoding the same CDR3. V gene TRBV9 combines with J gene TRBJ1-6; D ambiguous. The CDR3 is 17 residues long. Germline CDR1 and CDR2: SGDLS and YYNGEE. CDR3 in amino acids: CASSAAQTGSYNSPLHF. The CDR3, as DNA: TGTGCCAGCAGCGCCGCGCAAACCGGGTCCTATAATTCCCCCCTCCACTTT.

In this sample, this clone turned up once. The J gene is TRBJ2-1, the V gene TRBV29-1, with D perhaps matching TRBD1 (8 bases). The CDR3 sequence is 20 residues long. Trimming pared 0 bases from V and 7 bases from J, leaving 31 bases between. CDR1 is SQVTM, CDR2 ANQGSEA, per germline. The DNA of the CDR3 is TGCAGCGTTGAAGATTGGCCCCCCAGGGGGCGGGGGAATAGGGGTAATGAGCAGTTCTTC. This translates into CSVEDWPPRGRGNRGNEQFF.

J is TRBJ1-6 and V is TRBV9; perhaps TRBD1 as D (5 bases). The CDR3 spans 17 residues. Trimming shortened V by 3 bases and J by 10 bases, and 23 bases separated the two germline ends. Germline loops: CDR1 SGDLS, CDR2 YYNGEE. The CDR3 protein is CASSDQGGEGSGSPLHF. CDR3 nucleotide sequence: TGTGCCAGCAGCGACCAGGGCGGGGAAGGAAGCGGCTCACCCCTCCACTTT.

The chain combines TRBV9 with TRBJ2-3, with D possibly TRBD2 on 7 matching bases. The CDR3 has 14 amino acids. CDR1 is SGDLS, CDR2 YYNGEE, per germline. V was cut by 3 bases and J by 1 base, with 9 bases left in between. The CDR3 DNA reads TGTGCCAGCAGCGGGGGGGGCTGCACAGATACGCAGTATTTT. Its translation: CASSGGGCTDTQYF. Full variable domain (rest looked up from reference TRBV9 and TRBJ2-3): DSGVTQTPKHLITATGQRVTLRCSPRSGDLSVYWYQQSLDQGLQFLIQYYNGEERAKGNILERFSAQQFPDLHSELNLSSLELGDSALYFCASSGGGCTDTQYFGPGTRLTVL.

This clone has only one observation. The chain has TRBV5-6 and TRBJ1-4, with D possibly TRBD1 on 6 matching bases. The ends were cut back, 2 bases at V and 0 bases at J, with 20 bases in the middle. The CDR3 totals 19 residues. Germline loops: CDR1 SGHDT, CDR2 YYEEEE. The CDR3 DNA follows: TGTGCCAGCAGCTTAAGGGCCAGGGGACGCAGGGCAACTAATGAAAAACTGTTTTTT. This gives the protein CASSLRARGRRATNEKLFF.

J is TRBJ2-3 and V is TRBV12-5, with 7 bases matching TRBD2. Germline-derived CDR1 and CDR2 are LGHNT and FRNRAP. The V segment lost 1 base and the J segment 5 bases; nucleotides outside the gene matches: 6. The CDR3 spans 15 residues. The CDR3 region has the DNA TGTGCTAGTGGTTTGGGGGGGAGGGGCGGAGATACGCAGTATTTT. This codes for CASGLGGRGGDTQYF.

The genes are TRBV13 and TRBJ2-1; 10 nucleotides align to TRBD2. Per germline, CDR1 PRHDT and CDR2 FYEKMQ (reference sequence). V lost 7 bases to trimming and J lost 8 bases; unmatched junction nucleotides: 20. The CDR3 sequence is 18 residues long. CDR3 in amino acids: CASTPSDLSGGAWDEQFF. In nucleotides, the CDR3 is TGTGCCAGCACCCCCTCCGATTTAAGCGGGGGGGCTTGGGATGAGCAGTTCTTC.

The chain links TRBV6-4 to TRBJ1-1; TRBD1 might be the D (5 bases). CDR3 length: 18 amino acids. V lost 4 bases to trimming and J lost 2 bases, with 23 bases between them. CDR1 and CDR2 (germline): MRHNA, SNTAGT. Here the CDR3 reads CASSVEPVPLDRNTEAFF. CDR3 DNA sequence: TGTGCCAGCAGTGTAGAACCCGTTCCCTTAGACAGAAACACTGAAGCTTTCTTT.

The V call is TRBV4-1, the J call TRBJ1-2; TRBD1 is a possible D gene (6 bases). CDR3 length: 15 amino acids. CDR1 and CDR2 from the germline V gene are MGHRA and YSYEKL. The V end lost 4 bases, the J end lost 7 bases, and 19 bases lay between the germline ends. CDR3 protein: CASSPTWGGQGGYTF. The CDR3, as DNA: TGCGCCAGCAGCCCAACCTGGGGGGGGCAGGGTGGCTACACCTTC.

The CDR3 sequence is CASSPEVHENTEAFF. The CDR3 DNA is TGTGCCAGCTCACCGGAGGTGCACGAAAACACTGAAGCTTTCTTT. V is TRBV18 and J is TRBJ1-1; no clear D gene. This CDR3 spans 15 amino acids. CDR1 and CDR2 from the germline V gene are KGHSH and LQKENI. V gave up 3 bases and J gave up 2 bases, with 13 bases separating them.

V gene TRBV6-5 combines with J gene TRBJ2-5, with 10 positions matching TRBD1. The closer fit of TRBJ2-7 to the DNA end suggests the J call may be wrong. Germline values: CDR1 MNHEY, CDR2 SVGAGI. The CDR3 extends over 15 amino acids. The CDR3 region is CASSYRGDRGHEQYF. CDR3 DNA: TGTGCCAGCAGTTACCGCGGGGACAGGGGACACGAGCAGTACTTC.

The rearrangement links TRBV27 to TRBJ2-4, with 9 bases matching TRBD2. Germline V CDR1 and CDR2: MNHEY, SMNVEV (reference sequence). This CDR3 has 19 amino acids. After removal of 5 bases from V and 1 base from J, the junction contained 15 bases not matched to a gene. Written as DNA, the CDR3 is TGTGCCAGCAGTCCAAGGGTGGCTAGCGGGGATGGGGCCAAAAACATTCAGTACTTC. Protein sequence: CASSPRVASGDGAKNIQYF.